What follows describes a single T cell receptor (beta chain). There is no known antigen for this receptor. No clone much larger than this one lies a single base away; base qualities are absent. The source of the sample is a study of blood T cells in healthy people across ages (dated by TCRdb to 2014 to 2015). General notes on the study: In model experiments, roughly one uniquely barcoded TCR beta cDNA molecule per two T cells was captured by template switching. The study analyzed two additional independent replicas of 1 million unique cDNA reads from the same blood draw for two donors, one aged 18 to 30 and one aged 80 or older. Donors of different ages were randomly distributed across sequencing lanes to avoid experimental bias. Four age groups were formed from the donors: young (average approximately 16 years), middle-aged (more than 35), aged (over 55) and long-lived (approximately 80). Using deep sequencing normalized with unique cDNA molecular identifiers, the study measured how TCR beta repertoire diversity changes with age. Study-wide findings and limitations: The percentage of naive T cells measured by flow cytometry correlated strongly with observed TCR beta diversity. Conclusive comparison of naive and antigen-experienced compartments was prevented by the profiling of bulk unsorted PBMCs. Compared with the aged group, the long-lived group had more naive CD4+ T cells, fewer expanded clones and increased TCR diversity, suggesting age selection. Estimates of total diversity from one million sequenced T cells were regarded as lower bounds and underestimates. Observed TCR beta diversity per million T cells fell roughly linearly with age, and a significant reduction was already apparent by age around 36. Because the CMV infection status of the donors was unknown, age-related changes in expanded clonotypes may potentially have been confounded.

The germline V gene (reference sequence) supplies CDR1 DFQATT and CDR2 SNEGSKA. The CDR3 spans 15 residues, from the cysteine through the phenylalanine. Only the CDR3 DNA stays, 45 bases, in frame from base 1. The V end loses 6 bases and the J end loses 11 bases, and a stretch of 28 bases separates them. The donors were a few dozen Caucasian individuals from Russia, aged roughly 6 to 100 years, who were systemically healthy. Approximately 9.3 milliliters of peripheral blood were collected from each donor into EDTA-treated Vacutainer tubes. Ficoll-Paque density-gradient centrifugation was used to isolate PBMCs, with at least 6.5 million per sample. Total RNA, at least 6 micrograms per sample, was extracted from PBMCs with Trizol reagent. The percentages of naive CD45RAhigh/CD27high T cells were determined by flow cytometry on a PBMC aliquot from every donor. The library was built by means of 5' RACE. Sequencing instrument: Illumina HiSeq 2500. A second PCR of roughly 7 to 12 cycles was performed with a sample-barcoded 5' primer and a J-beta primer mix. Each TCR beta cDNA molecule received a unique molecular identifier from a template-switch 5' adaptor carrying 12 random nucleotides. Each sample yielded at least 2.5 million CDR3-containing paired-end reads. First-strand cDNA synthesis was performed from all RNA using the Mint cDNA synthesis kit, with priming by a TRBC-specific oligonucleotide. Following uracil-DNA glycosylase treatment, a first 18-cycle PCR with universal primers M1SS and BC2_uni_R was performed on all cDNA. For the original study's pipeline: Normalization of each sample was performed by random selection of 1 million high-quality reads, each carrying a distinct molecular identifier. Instead of being binned into consensus sequences, reads that shared molecular identifiers were thrown out. MiTCR, with a Q25 quality threshold and the strictest error-elimination algorithm, was used for CDR3 identification, clonotype clustering and error correction. A nonparametric unseen species model with Euler transformation was used to estimate lower-bound total TCR beta diversity. TCRdb trimmed public reads at Q25 via fastp, called clones via MiXCR and kept in-frame beta chains. Each entry merges the rows of one CDR3 protein and shows their most common DNA and genes. The V and J calls and clone size are TCRdb's, not the authors'. A total of about 1.5 million distinct CDR3 sequences appear in this sample, 42% of them only once. Of the sample, about 4.1% falls within the top ten clones.

This sequence originates from a woman under 30 in good health. Sequencing was performed on blood. The rearrangement joined TRBV20-1 to TRBJ2-5, with TRBD2 as a weak D call on 5 bases. CDR3 reads: CSARRRYDDGDEQYF. The sequenced DNA: TGCAGTGCCAGAAGGAGGTACGATGATGGAGATGAGCAGTACTTC.